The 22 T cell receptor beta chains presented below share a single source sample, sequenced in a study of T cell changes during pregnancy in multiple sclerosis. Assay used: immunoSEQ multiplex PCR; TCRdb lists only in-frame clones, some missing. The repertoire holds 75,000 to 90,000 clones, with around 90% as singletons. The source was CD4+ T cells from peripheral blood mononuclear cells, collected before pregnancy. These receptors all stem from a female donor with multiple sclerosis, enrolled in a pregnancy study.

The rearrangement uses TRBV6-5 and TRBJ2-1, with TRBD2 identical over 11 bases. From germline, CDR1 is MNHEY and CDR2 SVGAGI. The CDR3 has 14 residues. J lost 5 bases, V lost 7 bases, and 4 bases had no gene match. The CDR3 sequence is CASTRGLADNEQFF. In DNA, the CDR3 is TGTGCCAGCACGAGGGGACTAGCGGACAATGAGCAGTTCTTC.

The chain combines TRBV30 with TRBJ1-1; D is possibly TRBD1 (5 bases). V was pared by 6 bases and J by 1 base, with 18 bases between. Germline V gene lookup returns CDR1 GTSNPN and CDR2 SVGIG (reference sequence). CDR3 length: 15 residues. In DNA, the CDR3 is TGTGCCTGCCTCTTCCCAGGGATACCGAACACTGAAGCTTTCTTT. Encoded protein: CACLFPGIPNTEAFF.

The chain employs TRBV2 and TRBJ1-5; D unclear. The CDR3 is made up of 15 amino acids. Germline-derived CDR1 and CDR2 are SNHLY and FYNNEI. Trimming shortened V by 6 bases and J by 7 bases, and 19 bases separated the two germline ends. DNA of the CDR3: TGTGCCAGCAGCCTCAACCCGGGGAATGGACAGCCCCAGCATTTT. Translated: CASSLNPGNGQPQHF.

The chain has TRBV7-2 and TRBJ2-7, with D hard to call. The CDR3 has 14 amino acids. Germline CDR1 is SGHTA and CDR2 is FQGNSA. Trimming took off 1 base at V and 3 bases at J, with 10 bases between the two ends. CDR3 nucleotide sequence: TGTGCCAGCAGCTTAGGACATATGGGCTACGAGCAGTACTTC. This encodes CASSLGHMGYEQYF.

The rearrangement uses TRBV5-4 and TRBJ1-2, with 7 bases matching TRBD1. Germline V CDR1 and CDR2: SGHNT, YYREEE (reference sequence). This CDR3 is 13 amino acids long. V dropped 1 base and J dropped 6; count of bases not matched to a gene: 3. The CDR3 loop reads CASSLRRGDGYTF. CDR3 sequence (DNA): TGTGCCAGCAGCTTGCGCAGGGGGGATGGCTACACCTTC.

The CDR3 spells CASSPFRGIAQAGQYF. In DNA, the CDR3 is TGTGCCAGCAGCCCCTTCCGTGGCATAGCGCAAGCCGGGCAGTACTTC. The V gene is TRBV5-8, the J gene TRBJ2-7; a possible D gene is TRBD2 (5 bases). Trimming took off 4 bases at V and 9 bases at J, with 26 bases between the two ends. The CDR3 totals 16 residues. Germline lookup yields CDR1 SGHTS and CDR2 YDEGEE. Variable domain in full (rest from reference TRBV5-8 and TRBJ2-7): EAGVTQSPTHLIKTRGQQATLRCSPISGHTSVYWYQQALGLGLQFLLWYDEGEERNRGNFPPRFSGRQFPNYSSELNVNALELEDSALYLCASSPFRGIAQAGQYFGPGTRLTVT.

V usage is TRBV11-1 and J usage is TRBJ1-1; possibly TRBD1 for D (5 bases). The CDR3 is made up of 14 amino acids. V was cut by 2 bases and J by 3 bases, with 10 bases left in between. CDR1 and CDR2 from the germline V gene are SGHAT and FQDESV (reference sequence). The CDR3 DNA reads TGTGCCAGCAGCTTATCAGGGTCGTACACTGAAGCTTTCTTT. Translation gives CASSLSGSYTEAFF.

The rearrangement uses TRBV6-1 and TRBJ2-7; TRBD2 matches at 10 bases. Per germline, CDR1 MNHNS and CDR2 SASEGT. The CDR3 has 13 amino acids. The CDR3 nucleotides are TGTGCGAGTTCTAGCGGGAGTATGTACGAGCAGTACTTC. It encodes CASSSGSMYEQYF.

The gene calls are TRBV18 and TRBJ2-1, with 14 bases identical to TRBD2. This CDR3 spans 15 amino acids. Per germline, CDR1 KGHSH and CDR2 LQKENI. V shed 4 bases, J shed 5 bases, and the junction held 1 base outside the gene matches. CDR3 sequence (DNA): TGTGCCAGCTCACTGGGACTAGCGGGGGACAATGAGCAGTTCTTC. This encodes CASSLGLAGDNEQFF.

CDR3 loop: CASSLYQGLGLGEQYF. The CDR3 DNA follows: TGTGCCAGCAGTTTGTATCAGGGACTTGGGCTAGGGGAGCAGTACTTC. The V gene is TRBV28, the J gene TRBJ2-7; a weak D match, TRBD2 (6 bases). Germline V gene sequence: CDR1 MDHEN, CDR2 SYDVKM. The CDR3 has 16 residues. V lost 3 bases to trimming and J lost 7 bases, with 22 bases between them. Using reference TRBV28 and TRBJ2-7 for the parts outside the CDR3, the full variable domain is DVKVTQSSRYLVKRTGEKVFLECVQDMDHENMFWYRQDPGLGLRLIYFSYDVKMKEKGDIPEGYSVSREKKERFSLILESASTNQTSMYLCASSLYQGLGLGEQYFGPGTRLTVT.

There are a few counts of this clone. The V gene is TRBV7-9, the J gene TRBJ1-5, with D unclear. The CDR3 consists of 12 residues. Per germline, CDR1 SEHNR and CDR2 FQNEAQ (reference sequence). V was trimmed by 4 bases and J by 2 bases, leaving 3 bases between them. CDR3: CASSSRNQPQHF. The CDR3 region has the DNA TGTGCCAGCAGCTCTCGCAATCAGCCCCAGCATTTT.

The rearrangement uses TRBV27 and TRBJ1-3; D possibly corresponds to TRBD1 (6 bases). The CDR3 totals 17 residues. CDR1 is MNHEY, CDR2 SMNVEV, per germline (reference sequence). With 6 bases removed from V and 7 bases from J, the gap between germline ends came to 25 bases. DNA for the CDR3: TGTGCCAGCAGCTTACGACCCCCCCCCAGGGGATCTAACACCATATATTTT. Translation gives CASSLRPPPRGSNTIYF.

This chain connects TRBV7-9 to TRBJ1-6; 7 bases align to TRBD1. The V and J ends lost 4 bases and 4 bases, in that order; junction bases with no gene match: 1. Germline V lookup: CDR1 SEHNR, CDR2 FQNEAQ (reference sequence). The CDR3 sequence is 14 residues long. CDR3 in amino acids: CASSWDSYNSPLHF. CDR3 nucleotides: TGTGCCAGCAGCTGGGACAGTTATAATTCACCCCTCCACTTT.

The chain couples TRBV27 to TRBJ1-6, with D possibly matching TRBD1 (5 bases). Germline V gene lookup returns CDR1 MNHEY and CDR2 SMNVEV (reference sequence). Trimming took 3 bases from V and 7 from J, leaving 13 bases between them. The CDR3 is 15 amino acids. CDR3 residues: CASSFRVAGNSPLHF. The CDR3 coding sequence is TGTGCCAGCAGTTTCAGGGTCGCGGGGAATTCACCCCTCCACTTT.

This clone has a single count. Written as DNA, the CDR3 is TGTGCCAGCAACCTGAGGGCAGAGAACACTGAAGCTTTCTTT. It specifies CASNLRAENTEAFF. The chain is built from TRBV5-4 and TRBJ1-1; no definite D call. The V gene's germline CDR1 is SGHNT and CDR2 YYREEE (reference sequence). V lost 6 bases to trimming and J lost 1 base, with 13 bases between them. This CDR3 has 14 residues.

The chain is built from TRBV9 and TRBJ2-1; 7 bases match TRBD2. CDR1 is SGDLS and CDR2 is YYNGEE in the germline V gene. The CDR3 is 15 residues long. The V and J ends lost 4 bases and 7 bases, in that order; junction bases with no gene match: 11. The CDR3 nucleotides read TGTGCCAGCAGCTCCGGACTAGAGGAGGGTAATGAGCAGTTCTTC. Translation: CASSSGLEEGNEQFF.

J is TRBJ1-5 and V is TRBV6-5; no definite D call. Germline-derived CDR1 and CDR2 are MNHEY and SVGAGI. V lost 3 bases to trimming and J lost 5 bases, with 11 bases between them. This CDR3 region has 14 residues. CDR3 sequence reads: CASSYLGADQPQHF. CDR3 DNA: TGTGCCAGCAGTTATCTCGGAGCCGATCAGCCCCAGCATTTT.

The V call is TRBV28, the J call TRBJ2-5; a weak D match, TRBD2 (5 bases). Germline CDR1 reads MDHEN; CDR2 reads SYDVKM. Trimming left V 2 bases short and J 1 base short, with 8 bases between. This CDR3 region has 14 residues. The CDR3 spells CASSLQDFQETQYF. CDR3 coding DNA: TGTGCCAGCAGTTTACAGGACTTCCAAGAGACCCAGTACTTC.

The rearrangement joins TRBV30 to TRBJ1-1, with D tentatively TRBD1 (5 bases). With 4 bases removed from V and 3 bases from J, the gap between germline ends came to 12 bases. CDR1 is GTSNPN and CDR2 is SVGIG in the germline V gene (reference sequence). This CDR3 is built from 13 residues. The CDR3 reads CAWTEGLYTEAFF. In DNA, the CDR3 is TGTGCCTGGACGGAGGGGTTGTACACTGAAGCTTTCTTT.

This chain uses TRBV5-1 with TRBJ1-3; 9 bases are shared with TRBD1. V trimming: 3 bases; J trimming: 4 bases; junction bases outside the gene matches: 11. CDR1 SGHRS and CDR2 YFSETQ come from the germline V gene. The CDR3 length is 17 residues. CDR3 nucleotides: TGCGCCAGCAGCTCGCTACAGGGGGCAGGCGCAGGAAACACCATATATTTT. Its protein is CASSSLQGAGAGNTIYF. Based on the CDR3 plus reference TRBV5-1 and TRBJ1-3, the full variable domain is KAGVTQTPRYLIKTRGQQVTLSCSPISGHRSVSWYQQTPGQGLQFLFEYFSETQRNKGNFPGRFSGRQFSNSRSEMNVSTLELGDSALYLCASSSLQGAGAGNTIYFGEGSWLTVV.

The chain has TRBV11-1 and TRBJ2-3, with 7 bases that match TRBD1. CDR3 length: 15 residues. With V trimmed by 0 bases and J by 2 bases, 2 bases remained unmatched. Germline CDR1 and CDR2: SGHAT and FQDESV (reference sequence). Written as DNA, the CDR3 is TGTGCCAGCAGCTTAGCTGGGACAGTCACAGATACGCAGTATTTT. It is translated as CASSLAGTVTDTQYF. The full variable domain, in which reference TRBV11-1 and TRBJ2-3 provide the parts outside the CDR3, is EAEVAQSPRYKITEKSQAVAFWCDPISGHATLYWYRQILGQGPELLVQFQDESVVDDSQLPKDRFSAERLKGVDSTLKIQPAELGDSAMYLCASSLAGTVTDTQYFGPGTRLTVL.

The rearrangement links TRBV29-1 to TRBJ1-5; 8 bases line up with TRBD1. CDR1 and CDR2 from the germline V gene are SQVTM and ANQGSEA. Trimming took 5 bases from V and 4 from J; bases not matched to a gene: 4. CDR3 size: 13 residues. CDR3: CSVTGGANQPQHF. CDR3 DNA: TGCAGCGTTACAGGGGGAGCTAATCAGCCCCAGCATTTT.